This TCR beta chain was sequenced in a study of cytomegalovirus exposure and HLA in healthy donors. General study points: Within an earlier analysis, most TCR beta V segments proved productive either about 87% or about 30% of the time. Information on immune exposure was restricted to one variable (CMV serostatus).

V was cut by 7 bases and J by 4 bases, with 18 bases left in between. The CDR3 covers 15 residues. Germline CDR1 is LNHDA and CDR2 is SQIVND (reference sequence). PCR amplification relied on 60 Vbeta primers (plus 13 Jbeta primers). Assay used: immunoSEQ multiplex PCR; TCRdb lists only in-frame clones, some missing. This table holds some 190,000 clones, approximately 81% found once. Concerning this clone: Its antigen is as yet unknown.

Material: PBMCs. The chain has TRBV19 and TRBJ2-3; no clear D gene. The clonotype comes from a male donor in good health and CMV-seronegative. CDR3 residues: CASKAGGLPPDTQYF. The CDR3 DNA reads TGTGCCAGTAAGGCCGGCGGATTACCCCCAGATACGCAGTATTTT.